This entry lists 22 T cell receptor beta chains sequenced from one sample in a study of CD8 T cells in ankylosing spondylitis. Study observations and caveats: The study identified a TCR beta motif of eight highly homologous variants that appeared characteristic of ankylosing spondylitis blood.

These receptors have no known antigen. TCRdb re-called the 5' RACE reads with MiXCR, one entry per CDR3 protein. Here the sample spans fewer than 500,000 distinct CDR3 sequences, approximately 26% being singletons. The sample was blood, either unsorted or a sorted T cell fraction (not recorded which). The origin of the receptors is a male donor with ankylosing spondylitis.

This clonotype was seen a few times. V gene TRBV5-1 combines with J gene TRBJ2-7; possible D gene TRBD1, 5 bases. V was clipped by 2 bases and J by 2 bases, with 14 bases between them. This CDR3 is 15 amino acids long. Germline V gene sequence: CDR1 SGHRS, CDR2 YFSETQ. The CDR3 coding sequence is TGCGCCAGCAGCTTATTGGGGCAGGGCACCTACGAGCAGTACTTC. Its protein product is CASSLLGQGTYEQYF.

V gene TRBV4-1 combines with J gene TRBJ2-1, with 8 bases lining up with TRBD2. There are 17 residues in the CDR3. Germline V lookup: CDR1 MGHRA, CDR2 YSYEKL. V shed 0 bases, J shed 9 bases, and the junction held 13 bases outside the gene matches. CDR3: CASSQELTASGSTEQFF. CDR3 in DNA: TGCGCCAGCAGCCAAGAACTGACGGCGAGCGGGAGCACTGAGCAGTTCTTC.

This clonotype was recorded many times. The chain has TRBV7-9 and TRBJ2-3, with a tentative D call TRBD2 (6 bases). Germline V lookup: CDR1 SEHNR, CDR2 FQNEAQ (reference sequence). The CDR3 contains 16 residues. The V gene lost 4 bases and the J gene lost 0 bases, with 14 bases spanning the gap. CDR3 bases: TGTGCCAGCAGCTGGACTACCCCAACCAGCACAGATACGCAGTATTTT. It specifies CASSWTTPTSTDTQYF.

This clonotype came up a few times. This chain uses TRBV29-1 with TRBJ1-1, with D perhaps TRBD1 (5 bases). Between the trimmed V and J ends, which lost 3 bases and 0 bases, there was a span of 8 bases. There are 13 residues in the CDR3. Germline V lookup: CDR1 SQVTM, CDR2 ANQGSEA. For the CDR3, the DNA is TGCAGCGTTGAGCGACAGCTGAACACTGAAGCTTTCTTT. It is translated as CSVERQLNTEAFF.

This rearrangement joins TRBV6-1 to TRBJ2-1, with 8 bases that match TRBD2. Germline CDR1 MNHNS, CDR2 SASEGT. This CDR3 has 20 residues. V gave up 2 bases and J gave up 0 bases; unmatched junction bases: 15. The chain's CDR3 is CASSERSTGVAGGSYNEQFF. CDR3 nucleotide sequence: TGTGCCAGCAGTGAAAGGTCGACCGGCGTGGCGGGAGGCTCCTACAATGAGCAGTTCTTC.

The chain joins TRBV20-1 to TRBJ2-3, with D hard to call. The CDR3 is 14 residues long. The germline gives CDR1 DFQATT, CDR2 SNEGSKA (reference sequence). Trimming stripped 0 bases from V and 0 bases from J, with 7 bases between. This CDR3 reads CSARESPSTDTQYF. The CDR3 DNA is TGCAGTGCTAGAGAGTCACCGAGCACAGATACGCAGTATTTT.

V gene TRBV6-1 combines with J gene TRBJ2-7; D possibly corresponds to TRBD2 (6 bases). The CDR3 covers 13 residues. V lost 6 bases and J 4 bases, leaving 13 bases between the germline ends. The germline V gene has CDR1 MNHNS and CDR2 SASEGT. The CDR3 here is CASSPGSSYEQYV. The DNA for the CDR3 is TGTGCCAGCAGCCCCGGGAGCTCTTACGAGCAGTACGTC.

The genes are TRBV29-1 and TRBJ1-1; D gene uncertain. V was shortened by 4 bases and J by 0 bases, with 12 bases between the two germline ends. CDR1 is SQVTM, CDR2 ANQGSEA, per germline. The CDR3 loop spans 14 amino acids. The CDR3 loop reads CSVVGYSLNTEAFF. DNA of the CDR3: TGCAGCGTTGTTGGTTACAGCTTGAACACTGAAGCTTTCTTT.

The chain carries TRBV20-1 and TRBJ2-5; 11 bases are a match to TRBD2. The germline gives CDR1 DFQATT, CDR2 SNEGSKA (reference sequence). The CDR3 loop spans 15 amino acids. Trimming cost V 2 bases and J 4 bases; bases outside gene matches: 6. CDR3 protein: CSARRLAGRGETQYF. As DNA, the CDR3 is TGCAGTGCTAGACGACTAGCGGGAAGAGGAGAGACCCAGTACTTC.

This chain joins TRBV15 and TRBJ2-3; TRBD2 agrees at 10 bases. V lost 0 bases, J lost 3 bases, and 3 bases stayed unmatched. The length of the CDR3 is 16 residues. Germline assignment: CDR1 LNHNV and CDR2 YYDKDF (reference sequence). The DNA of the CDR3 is TGTGCCACCAGCAGAGAGGCTAGCGGGAGAACAGATACGCAGTATTTT. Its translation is CATSREASGRTDTQYF.

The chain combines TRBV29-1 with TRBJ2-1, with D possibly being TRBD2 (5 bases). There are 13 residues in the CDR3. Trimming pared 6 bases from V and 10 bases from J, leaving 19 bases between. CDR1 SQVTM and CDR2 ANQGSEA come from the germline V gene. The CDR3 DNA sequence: TGCAGCGTAACGGGATCCCAGCCCTACGAGCAGTTCTTC. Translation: CSVTGSQPYEQFF.

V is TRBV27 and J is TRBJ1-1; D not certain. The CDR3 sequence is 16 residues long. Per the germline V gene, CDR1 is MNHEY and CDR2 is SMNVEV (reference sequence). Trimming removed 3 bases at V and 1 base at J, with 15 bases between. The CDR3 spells CASSFIGYNRNTEAFF. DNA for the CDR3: TGTGCCAGCAGTTTTATAGGTTACAATAGGAACACTGAAGCTTTCTTT.

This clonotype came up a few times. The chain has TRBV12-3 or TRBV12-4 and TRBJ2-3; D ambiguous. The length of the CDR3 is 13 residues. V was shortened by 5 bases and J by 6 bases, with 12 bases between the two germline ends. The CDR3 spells CASSLDLGDTQYF. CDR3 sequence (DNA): TGTGCCAGCAGTCTTGACCTGGGGGATACGCAGTATTTT.

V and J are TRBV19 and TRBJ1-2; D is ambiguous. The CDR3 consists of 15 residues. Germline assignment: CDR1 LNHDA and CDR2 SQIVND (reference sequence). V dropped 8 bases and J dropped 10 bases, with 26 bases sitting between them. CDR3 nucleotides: TGTGCCAGTCCCTCAAGAGGGTTCCACCCGGGGTCCTACACCTTC. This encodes CASPSRGFHPGSYTF. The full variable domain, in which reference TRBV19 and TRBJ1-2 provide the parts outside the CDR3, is DGGITQSPKYLFRKEGQNVTLSCEQNLNHDAMYWYRQDPGQGLRLIYYSQIVNDFQKGDIAEGYSVSREKKESFPLTVTSAQKNPTAFYLCASPSRGFHPGSYTFGSGTRLTVV.

This CDR3 is CASRSGAFNTGELFF. The CDR3 DNA sequence: TGTGCCAGCAGATCCGGGGCCTTCAACACCGGGGAGCTGTTTTTT. The J gene is TRBJ2-2, the V gene TRBV27; the D gene could be TRBD1 or TRBD2 (5 bases each). Trimming removed 6 bases at V and 2 bases at J, with 13 bases between. The CDR3 sequence is 15 residues long. Germline loops: CDR1 MNHEY, CDR2 SMNVEV (reference sequence).

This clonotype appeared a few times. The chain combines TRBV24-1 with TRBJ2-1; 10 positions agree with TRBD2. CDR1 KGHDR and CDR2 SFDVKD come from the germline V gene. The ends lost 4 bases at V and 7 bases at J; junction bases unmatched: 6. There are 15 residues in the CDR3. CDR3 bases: TGTGCCACCAGTGAAGCTAGCGGGAGCCGGAATGAGCAGTTCTTC. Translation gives CATSEASGSRNEQFF.

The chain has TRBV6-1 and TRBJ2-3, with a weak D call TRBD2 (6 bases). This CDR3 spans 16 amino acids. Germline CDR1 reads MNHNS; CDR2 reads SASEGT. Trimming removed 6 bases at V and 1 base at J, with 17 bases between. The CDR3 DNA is TGTGCCAGCAGCGCCGGGGGTAGCGCGCGCACAGATACGCAGTATTTT. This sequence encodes CASSAGGSARTDTQYF.

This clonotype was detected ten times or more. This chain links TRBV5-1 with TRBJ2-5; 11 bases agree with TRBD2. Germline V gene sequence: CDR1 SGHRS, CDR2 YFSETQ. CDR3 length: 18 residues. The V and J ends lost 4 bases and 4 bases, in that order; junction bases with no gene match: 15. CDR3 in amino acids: CASSLGLAGGSRGETQYF. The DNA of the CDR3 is TGCGCCAGCAGCCTAGGCCTAGCGGGAGGCTCCAGGGGAGAGACCCAGTACTTC.

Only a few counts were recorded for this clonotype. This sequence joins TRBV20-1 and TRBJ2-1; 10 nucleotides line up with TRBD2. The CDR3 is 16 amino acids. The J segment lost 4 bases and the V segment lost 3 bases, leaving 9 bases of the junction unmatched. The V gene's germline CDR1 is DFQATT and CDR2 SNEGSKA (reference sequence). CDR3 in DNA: TGCAGTGCTAGCCCCACCAGCGGGAGGGGGTACAATGAGCAGTTCTTC. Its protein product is CSASPTSGRGYNEQFF.

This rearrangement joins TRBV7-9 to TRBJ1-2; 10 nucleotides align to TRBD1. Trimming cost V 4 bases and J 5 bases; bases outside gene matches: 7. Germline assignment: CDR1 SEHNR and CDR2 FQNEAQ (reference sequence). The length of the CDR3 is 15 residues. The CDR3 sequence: CASSSWDRGRYGYTF. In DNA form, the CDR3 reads TGTGCCAGCAGCTCATGGGACAGGGGTCGGTATGGCTACACCTTC.

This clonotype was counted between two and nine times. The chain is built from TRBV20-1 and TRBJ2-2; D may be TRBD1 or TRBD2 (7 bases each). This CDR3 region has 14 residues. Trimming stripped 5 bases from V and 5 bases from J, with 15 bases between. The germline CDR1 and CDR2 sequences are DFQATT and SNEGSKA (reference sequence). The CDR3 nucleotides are TGCAGTGCTGAGACAGGGCGGGGGACCGGGGAGCTGTTTTTT. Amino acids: CSAETGRGTGELFF.

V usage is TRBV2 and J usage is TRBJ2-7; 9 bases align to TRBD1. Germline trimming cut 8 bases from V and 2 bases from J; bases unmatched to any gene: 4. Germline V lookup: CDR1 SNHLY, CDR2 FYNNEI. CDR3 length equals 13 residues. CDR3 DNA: TGTGCCAGCCAGCGACAGGGGGCCTACGAGCAGTACTTC. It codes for CASQRQGAYEQYF.